Detailed here is one TCR beta chain. Alongside a J-beta primer mix, a sample-barcoded 5' primer served in a second PCR lasting roughly 7 to 12 cycles. Using its own MiXCR run on the 5' RACE reads, TCRdb lists one record per CDR3 protein. The repertoire has roughly 930,000 distinct CDR3 sequences, roughly 50% of them found once; the top ten carry 13%. This record comes from a study of blood T cells in healthy people across ages. Healthy individuals of Caucasian origin from Russia, aged about 6 to 100, served as donors. Losses at the gene ends were 1 base for V and 1 base for J; bases not matched to a gene: 2. The CDR3 contains 14 residues. Germline V lookup: CDR1 DFQATT, CDR2 SNEGSKA (reference sequence).

This clonotype originated in a man aged 25-45 years in good health. The sequencing sample was made of blood. The genes are TRBV20-1 and TRBJ1-2; 8 bases line up with TRBD1. The CDR3 protein is CSARGDRRNYGYTF. Written as DNA, the CDR3 is TGCAGTGCTAGAGGGGACAGGCGTAACTATGGCTACACCTTC.